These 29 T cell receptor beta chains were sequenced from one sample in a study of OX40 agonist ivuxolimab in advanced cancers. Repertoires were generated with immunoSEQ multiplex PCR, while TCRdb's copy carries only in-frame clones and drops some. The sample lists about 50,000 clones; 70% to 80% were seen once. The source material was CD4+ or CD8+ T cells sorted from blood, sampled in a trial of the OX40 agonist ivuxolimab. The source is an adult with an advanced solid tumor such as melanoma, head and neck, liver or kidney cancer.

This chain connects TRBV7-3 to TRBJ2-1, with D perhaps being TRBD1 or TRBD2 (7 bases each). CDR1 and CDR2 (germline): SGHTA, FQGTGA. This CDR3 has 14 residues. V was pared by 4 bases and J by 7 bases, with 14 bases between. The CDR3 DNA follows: TGTGCCAGCAGCTCTTCAGGGGGGGCGAATGAGCAGTTCTTC. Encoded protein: CASSSSGGANEQFF.

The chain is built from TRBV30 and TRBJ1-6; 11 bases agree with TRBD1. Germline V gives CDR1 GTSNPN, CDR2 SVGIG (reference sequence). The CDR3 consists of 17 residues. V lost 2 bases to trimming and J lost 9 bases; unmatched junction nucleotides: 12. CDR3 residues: CAWSIQLGQGVGSPLHF. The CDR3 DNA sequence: TGTGCCTGGAGTATTCAATTGGGACAGGGGGTAGGTTCACCCCTCCACTTT.

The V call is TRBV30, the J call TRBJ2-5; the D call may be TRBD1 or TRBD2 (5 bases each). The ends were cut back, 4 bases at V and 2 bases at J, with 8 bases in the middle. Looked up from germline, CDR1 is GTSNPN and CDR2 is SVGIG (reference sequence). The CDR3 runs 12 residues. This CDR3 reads CAWNGGQETQYF. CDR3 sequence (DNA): TGTGCCTGGAATGGGGGTCAAGAGACCCAGTACTTC.

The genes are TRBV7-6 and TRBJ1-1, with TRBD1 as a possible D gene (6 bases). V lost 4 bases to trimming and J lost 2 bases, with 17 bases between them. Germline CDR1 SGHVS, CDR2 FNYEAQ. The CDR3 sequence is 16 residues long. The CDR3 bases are TGTGCCAGCAGCTCCCTTGGAGGAGGGGGTAACACTGAAGCTTTCTTT. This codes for CASSSLGGGGNTEAFF. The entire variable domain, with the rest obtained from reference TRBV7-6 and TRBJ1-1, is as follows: GAGVSQSPRYKVTKRGQDVALRCDPISGHVSLYWYRQALGQGPEFLTYFNYEAQQDKSGLPNDRFSAERPEGSISTLTIQRTEQRDSAMYRCASSSLGGGGNTEAFFGQGTRLTVV.

The CDR3 coding sequence is TGTGCAAGTCGCTTATTCGGGCCTCGAATCTCCTACAATGAGCAGTTCTTC. It codes for CASRLFGPRISYNEQFF. V gene TRBV12-2 combines with J gene TRBJ2-1. TRBV12-2 is labeled a pseudogene. CDR3 size: 17 residues.

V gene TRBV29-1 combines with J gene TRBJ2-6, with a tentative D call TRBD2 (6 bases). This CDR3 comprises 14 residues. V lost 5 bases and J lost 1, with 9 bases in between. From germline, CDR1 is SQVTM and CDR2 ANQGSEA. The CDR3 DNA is TGCAGCGTTTGGGACTGGTCTGGGGCCAACGTCCTGACTTTC. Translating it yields CSVWDWSGANVLTF.

Here the CDR3 DNA reads TGTGCCAGCTCACCACCTTTTCAGATCACAGATACGCAGTATTTT. Protein product: CASSPPFQITDTQYF. This chain links TRBV18 with TRBJ2-3, with D unclear. CDR1 and CDR2 (germline): KGHSH, LQKENI. The CDR3 covers 15 residues. V dropped 0 bases and J dropped 2 bases, with 9 bases sitting between them.

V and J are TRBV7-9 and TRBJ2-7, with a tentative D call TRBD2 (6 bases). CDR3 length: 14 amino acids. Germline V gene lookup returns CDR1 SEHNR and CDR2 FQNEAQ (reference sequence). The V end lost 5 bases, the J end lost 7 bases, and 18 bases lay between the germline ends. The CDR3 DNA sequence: TGTGCCAGCAGCCGAGGCGGGGACTGGAAAGAGCAGTACTTC. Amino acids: CASSRGGDWKEQYF.

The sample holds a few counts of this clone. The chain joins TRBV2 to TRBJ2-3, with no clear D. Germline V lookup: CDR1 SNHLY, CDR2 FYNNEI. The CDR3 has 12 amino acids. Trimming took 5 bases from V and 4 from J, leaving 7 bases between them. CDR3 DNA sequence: TGTGCCAGCAGTCGAGTATCAGATACGCAGTATTTT. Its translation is CASSRVSDTQYF.

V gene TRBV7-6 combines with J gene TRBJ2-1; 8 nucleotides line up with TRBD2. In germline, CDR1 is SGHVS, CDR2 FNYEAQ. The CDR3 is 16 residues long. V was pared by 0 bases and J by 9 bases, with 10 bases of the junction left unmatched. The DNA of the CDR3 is TGTGCCAGCAGCTTAGCGCGGGCTAGCGGGCTGAGTGAGCAGTTCTTC. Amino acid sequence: CASSLARASGLSEQFF.

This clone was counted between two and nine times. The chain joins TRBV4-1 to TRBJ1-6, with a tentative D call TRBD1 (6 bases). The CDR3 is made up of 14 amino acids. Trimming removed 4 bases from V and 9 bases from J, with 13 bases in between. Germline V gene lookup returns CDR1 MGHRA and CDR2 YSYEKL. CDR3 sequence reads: CASSLQGSGSPLHF. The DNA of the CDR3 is TGCGCCAGCAGCCTACAGGGTTCGGGTTCACCCCTCCACTTT.

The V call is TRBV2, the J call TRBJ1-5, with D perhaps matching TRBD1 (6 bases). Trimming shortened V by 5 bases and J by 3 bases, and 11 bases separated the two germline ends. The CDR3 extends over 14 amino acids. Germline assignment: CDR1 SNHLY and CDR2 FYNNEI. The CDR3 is CASSSGQTNQPQHF. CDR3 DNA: TGTGCCAGCAGTTCCGGACAGACCAATCAGCCCCAGCATTTT. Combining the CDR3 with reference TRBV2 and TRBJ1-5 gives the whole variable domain EPEVTQTPSHQVTQMGQEVILRCVPISNHLYFYWYRQILGQKVEFLVSFYNNEISEKSEIFDDQFSVERPDGSNFTLKIRSTKLEDSAMYFCASSSGQTNQPQHFGDGTRLSIL.

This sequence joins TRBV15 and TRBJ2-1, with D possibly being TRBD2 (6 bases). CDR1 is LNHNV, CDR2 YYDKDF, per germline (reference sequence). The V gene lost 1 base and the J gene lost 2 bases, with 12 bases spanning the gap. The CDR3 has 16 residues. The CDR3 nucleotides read TGTGCCACCAGCAGAGCAACTAGCTCCCCCTACAATGAGCAGTTCTTC. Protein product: CATSRATSSPYNEQFF.

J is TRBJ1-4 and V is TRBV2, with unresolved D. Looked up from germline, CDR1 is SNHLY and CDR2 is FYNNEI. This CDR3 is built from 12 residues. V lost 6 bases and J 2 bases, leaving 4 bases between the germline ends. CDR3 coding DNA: TGTGCCAGCAGGGGGACTAATGAAAAACTGTTTTTT. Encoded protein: CASRGTNEKLFF.

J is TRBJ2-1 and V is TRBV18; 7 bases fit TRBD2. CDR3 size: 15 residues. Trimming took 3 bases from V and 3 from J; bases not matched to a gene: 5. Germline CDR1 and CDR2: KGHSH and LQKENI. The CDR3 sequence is CASSPRSGDYNEQFF. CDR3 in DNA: TGTGCCAGCTCACCTAGGAGCGGGGACTACAATGAGCAGTTCTTC.

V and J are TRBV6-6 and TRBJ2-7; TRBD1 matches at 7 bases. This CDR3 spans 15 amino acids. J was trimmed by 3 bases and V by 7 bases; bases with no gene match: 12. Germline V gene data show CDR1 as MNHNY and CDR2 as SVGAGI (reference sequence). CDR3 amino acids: CASTPAMGQYYEQYF. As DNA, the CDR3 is TGTGCCAGCACCCCAGCCATGGGACAGTACTACGAGCAGTACTTC.

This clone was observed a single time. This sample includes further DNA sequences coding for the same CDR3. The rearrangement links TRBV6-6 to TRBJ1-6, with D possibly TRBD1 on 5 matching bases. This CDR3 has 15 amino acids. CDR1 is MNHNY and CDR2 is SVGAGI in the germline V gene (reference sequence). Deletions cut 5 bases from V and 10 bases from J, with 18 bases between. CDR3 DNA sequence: TGTGCCAGCAGTATCCTAGGGGCGCAGGCCTCACCCCTCCACTTT. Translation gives CASSILGAQASPLHF.

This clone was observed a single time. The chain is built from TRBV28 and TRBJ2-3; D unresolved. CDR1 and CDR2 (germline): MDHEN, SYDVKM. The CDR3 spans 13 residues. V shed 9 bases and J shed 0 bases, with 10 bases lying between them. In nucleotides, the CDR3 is TGTGCCAGTTCGCCGGCTAGCACAGATACGCAGTATTTT. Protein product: CASSPASTDTQYF.

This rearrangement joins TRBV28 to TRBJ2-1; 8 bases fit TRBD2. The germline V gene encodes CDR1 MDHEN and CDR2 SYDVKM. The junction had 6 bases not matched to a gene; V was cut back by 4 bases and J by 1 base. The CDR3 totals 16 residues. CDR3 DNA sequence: TGTGCCAGCAGTTCGGGAGGGGGGGGTTCCTACAATGAGCAGTTCTTC. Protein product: CASSSGGGGSYNEQFF.

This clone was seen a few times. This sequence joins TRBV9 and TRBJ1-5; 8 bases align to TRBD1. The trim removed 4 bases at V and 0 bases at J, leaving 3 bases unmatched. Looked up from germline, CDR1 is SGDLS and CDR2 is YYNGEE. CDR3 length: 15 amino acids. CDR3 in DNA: TGTGCCAGCAGCAGGACAGGGTTTAGCAATCAGCCCCAGCATTTT. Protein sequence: CASSRTGFSNQPQHF.

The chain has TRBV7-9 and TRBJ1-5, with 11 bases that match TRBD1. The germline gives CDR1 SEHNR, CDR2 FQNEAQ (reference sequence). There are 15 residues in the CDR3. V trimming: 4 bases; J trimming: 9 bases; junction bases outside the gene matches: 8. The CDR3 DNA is TGTGCCAGCAGCTCGGACAGGGGGCCCTCGTGGCCCCAGCATTTT. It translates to CASSSDRGPSWPQHF.

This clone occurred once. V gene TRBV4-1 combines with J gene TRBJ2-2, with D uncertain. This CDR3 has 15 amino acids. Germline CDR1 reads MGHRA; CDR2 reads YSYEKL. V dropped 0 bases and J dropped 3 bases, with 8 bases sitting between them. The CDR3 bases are TGCGCCAGCAGCCAAGAACACGGTTACACCGGGGAGCTGTTTTTT. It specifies CASSQEHGYTGELFF.

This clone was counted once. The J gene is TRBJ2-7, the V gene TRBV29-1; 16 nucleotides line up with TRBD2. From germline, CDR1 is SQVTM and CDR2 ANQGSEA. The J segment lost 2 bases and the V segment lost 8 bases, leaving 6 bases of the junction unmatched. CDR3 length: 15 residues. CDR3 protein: CSMAGTSGGAYEQYF. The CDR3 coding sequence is TGCAGCATGGCCGGGACTAGCGGGGGGGCCTACGAGCAGTACTTC.

The CDR3: CASSELRRSQAKNIQYF. DNA of the CDR3: TGTGCCAGCAGTGAATTGCGGCGGAGCCAAGCCAAAAACATTCAGTACTTC. The chain links TRBV2 to TRBJ2-4; unclear D gene. Trimming took off 2 bases at V and 0 bases at J, with 14 bases between the two ends. There are 17 residues in the CDR3. From germline, CDR1 is SNHLY and CDR2 FYNNEI.

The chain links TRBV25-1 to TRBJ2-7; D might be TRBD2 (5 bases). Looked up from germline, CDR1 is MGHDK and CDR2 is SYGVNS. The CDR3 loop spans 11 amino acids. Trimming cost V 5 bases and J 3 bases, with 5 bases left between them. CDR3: CASSRGYEQYF. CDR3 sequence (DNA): TGTGCCAGCAGTCGGGGCTACGAGCAGTACTTC.

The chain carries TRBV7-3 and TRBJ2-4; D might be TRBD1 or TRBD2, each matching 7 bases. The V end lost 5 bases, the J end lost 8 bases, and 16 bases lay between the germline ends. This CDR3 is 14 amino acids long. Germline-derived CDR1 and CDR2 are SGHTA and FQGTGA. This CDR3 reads CASSPQGGADIQYF. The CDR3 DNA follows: TGTGCCAGCAGCCCTCAGGGGGGGGCGGACATTCAGTACTTC.

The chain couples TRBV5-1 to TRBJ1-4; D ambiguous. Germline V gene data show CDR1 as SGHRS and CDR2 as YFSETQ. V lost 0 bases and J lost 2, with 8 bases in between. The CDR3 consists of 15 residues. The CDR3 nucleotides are TGCGCCAGCAGCTTGGTTCTGGGCACTAATGAAAAACTGTTTTTT. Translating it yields CASSLVLGTNEKLFF.

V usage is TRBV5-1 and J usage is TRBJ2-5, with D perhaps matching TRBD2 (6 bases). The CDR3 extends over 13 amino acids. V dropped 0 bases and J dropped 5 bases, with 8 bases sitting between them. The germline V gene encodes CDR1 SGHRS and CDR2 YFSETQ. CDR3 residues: CASSLGDFETQYF. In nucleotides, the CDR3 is TGCGCCAGCAGCTTGGGGGACTTTGAGACCCAGTACTTC.

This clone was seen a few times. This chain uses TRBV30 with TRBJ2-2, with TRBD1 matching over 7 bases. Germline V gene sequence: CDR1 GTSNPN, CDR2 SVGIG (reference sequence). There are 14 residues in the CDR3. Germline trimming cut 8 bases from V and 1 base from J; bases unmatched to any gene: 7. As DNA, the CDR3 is TGTGCCCTATCCGGGACAGTGAACACCGGGGAGCTGTTTTTT. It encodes CALSGTVNTGELFF.